This T cell receptor (beta chain) was sequenced during a study of TIL therapy for anti-PD-1-resistant metastatic lung cancer. For the study at large: Patients then received nivolumab; progressors got lymphodepletion, TIL and IL-2. Most patients had lung adenocarcinoma; a handful of tumors were EGFR-mutant, two ALK-rearranged; half smoked currently or formerly. Patients had a median age of about 50 years (range about 35-80).

The time point is: pre-treatment sample, taken before nivolumab and TIL therapy. Sequencing used immunoSEQ v3. Libraries were sequenced to 2 million to 2.5 million read pairs (survey) or about 5-6 million (deep). Repertoires were generated with immunoSEQ multiplex PCR, while TCRdb's copy carries only in-frame clones and drops some. This sample yields 55,000 to 65,000 clones, of which 73% are seen a single time; roughly 2% belongs to the top ten. This CDR3 has 14 amino acids. The V end was cut by 0 bases, the J end by 2 bases, with 6 bases between. V and J are TRBV5-3 and TRBJ2-1, with D unclear. TRBV5-3 is an open reading frame whose function is uncertain. The sequence came from a person aged 25 to 79 with non-small cell lung cancer. The sample in question was blood, obtained at baseline. DNA for the CDR3: TGTGCCAGAAGCTTGGCGCTACCCTACAATGAGCAGTTCTTC. Residues: CARSLALPYNEQFF.